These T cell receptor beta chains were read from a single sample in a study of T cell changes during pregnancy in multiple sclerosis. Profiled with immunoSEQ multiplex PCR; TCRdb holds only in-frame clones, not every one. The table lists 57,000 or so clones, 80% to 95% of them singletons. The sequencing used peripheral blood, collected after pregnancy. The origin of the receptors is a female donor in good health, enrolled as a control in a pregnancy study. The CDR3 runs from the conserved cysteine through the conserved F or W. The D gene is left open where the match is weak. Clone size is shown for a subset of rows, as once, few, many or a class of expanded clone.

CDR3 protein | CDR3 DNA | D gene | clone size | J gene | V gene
CASKWDRGTYEQYF | TGTGCCAGCAAATGGGACAGGGGGACCTACGAGCAGTACTTC | TRBD1 | few | TRBJ2-7 | TRBV27
CASHLAGVDDTQYF | TGCGCCAGTCACTTAGCGGGGGTAGATGATACGCAGTATTTT | TRBD2 | - | TRBJ2-3 | TRBV5-1
CASSFPGQATSGNTIYF | TGTGCCAGCAGTTTCCCCGGACAGGCGACCTCTGGAAACACCATATATTTT | TRBD1 | - | TRBJ1-3 | TRBV28
CASSQEPGLSYEQYF | TGTGCCAGCAGCCAAGAGCCAGGGCTATCCTACGAGCAGTACTTC | - | - | TRBJ2-7 | TRBV4-2
CASSGTGQETQYF | TGTGCCAGTAGCGGGACAGGACAAGAGACCCAGTACTTC | TRBD1 | - | TRBJ2-5 | TRBV19
CSVDVDSGNTIYF | TGCAGCGTTGACGTGGACAGTGGAAACACCATATATTTT | - | once | TRBJ1-3 | TRBV29-1
CSVDRGLTDTQYF | TGCAGCGTTGACAGGGGGTTGACAGATACGCAGTATTTT | TRBD1 | - | TRBJ2-3 | TRBV29-1
CSAGGLDRGETQYF | TGCAGCGCCGGGGGGTTAGACAGGGGAGAGACCCAGTACTTC | - | once | TRBJ2-5 | TRBV29-1
CASSLRPGLALAYEQYF | TGCGCCAGCAGCTTAAGACCGGGACTAGCGCTGGCCTACGAGCAGTACTTC | TRBD2 | - | TRBJ2-7 | TRBV5-1
CASSPLPEALGNEQFF | TGTGCCAGCAGCCCCCTCCCGGAGGCCCTGGGGAATGAGCAGTTCTTC | - | - | TRBJ2-1 | TRBV7-8
CASSDTSLSGNTIYF | TGTGCCAGTAGCGACACTTCGCTCTCTGGAAACACCATATATTTT | - | - | TRBJ1-3 | TRBV19
CASSVGGNTEAFF | TGTGCCAGTAGTGTGGGGGGGAACACTGAAGCTTTCTTT | - | - | TRBJ1-1 | TRBV19
CASSLRGGGNTEAFF | TGTGCCAGCAGTCTCCGGGGTGGAGGCAACACTGAAGCTTTCTTT | - | - | TRBJ1-1 | TRBV19
CASSWDYNQPQHF | TGTGCCAGCTCATGGGACTATAATCAGCCCCAGCATTTT | - | - | TRBJ1-5 | TRBV18
CASSQGSRTSGVYEQYF | TGCGCCAGCAGCCAAGGATCCAGGACTAGCGGGGTCTACGAGCAGTACTTC | TRBD2 | - | TRBJ2-7 | TRBV4-3
CASSARRGEGGYTF | TGTGCCAGCAGCGCCCGACGGGGGGAGGGTGGCTACACCTTC | - | - | TRBJ1-2 | TRBV11-3
CASSRTTGTGNTIYF | TGTGCCAGCAGCCGAACGACAGGGACTGGAAACACCATATATTTT | TRBD1 | once | TRBJ1-3 | TRBV7-8
CASSIIAGDYNEQFF | TGTGCCAGCAGTATCATAGCGGGGGATTACAATGAGCAGTTCTTC | TRBD2 | - | TRBJ2-1 | TRBV28
CASGPGDSYNEQFF | TGTGCCAGCGGCCCGGGAGACTCCTACAATGAGCAGTTCTTC | - | - | TRBJ2-1 | TRBV11-3
CSVGVGQGDQPQHF | TGCAGCGTTGGAGTGGGACAGGGTGATCAGCCCCAGCATTTT | TRBD1 | - | TRBJ1-5 | TRBV29-1
CSAGQGTSEQFF | TGCAGCGCGGGACAGGGAACGAGTGAGCAGTTCTTC | TRBD1 | - | TRBJ2-1 | TRBV29-1